This is a list of T cell receptor beta chains from one sample in a study of GPR56 and killer-like receptors on CD4 memory cells. From the reads, TCRdb lists one entry per CDR3 protein and no DNA. This sample contains around 67 distinct CDR3 sequences. The specimen was memory CD4+ T cells from blood. These receptors all stem from a human donor in good health. Each CDR3 is given with its conserved first and last residue. Clone size, where shown, is once, few, many, or a class for clones that have expanded.

>TRBJ2-2|TRBV7-2|-
CASSYTGELFF
>TRBJ1-1|TRBV9|-
CASPTLRGANTEAFF
>TRBJ1-4|TRBV30|-
CAWRPPRGGAINEKLFF
>TRBJ2-3|TRBV7-2|-
CASSSRSGGANTQYF
>TRBJ1-1|TRBV7-9|medium-sized
CASSRPGTGGTEAFF
>TRBJ2-5|TRBV7-3|medium-sized
CASSLTGGETQYF
>TRBJ1-1|TRBV18|hyperexpanded
CASSPGDHTEAFF
>TRBJ1-1|TRBV20-1|-
CSASTDTEAFF
>TRBJ1-2|TRBV30|large
CAWSSRGDYGYTF
>TRBJ2-2|TRBV7-2|-
CALLAANTGELFF
>TRBJ1-5|TRBV18|medium-sized
CASSPPPHSWFRHF
>TRBJ1-2|TRBV4-1|medium-sized
CASRRASYPAGGEGYTF
>TRBJ2-1|TRBV6-2/TRBV6-3|-
CGSRQGSYNEQFF
>TRBJ2-7|TRBV20-1|large
CSALGPLAPYEQYF
>TRBJ1-4|TRBV30|hyperexpanded
CAWRPPRGGLNEKLFF
>TRBJ2-3|TRBV27|large
CASSLPTGSGTDTQYF
>TRBJ2-4|TRBV18|medium-sized
CASSTPGLAGPSSKNIQYF
>TRBJ2-2|TRBV7-2|-
CASSLAANTGELFF
>TRBJ2-3|TRBV5-1|medium-sized
CASRVDSTDTQYF
>TRBJ2-7|TRBV20-1|-
CSARPAGTTPGEQYF
>TRBJ1-2|TRBV19|-
CASSARGGRTNYGYTF
>TRBJ2-5|TRBV12-3/TRBV12-4|medium-sized
CASSPVTGTFQETQYF